The 18 T cell receptor beta chains given below trace back to one sample, sequenced in a study of technical replicates of blood from several donors. Here immunoSEQ multiplex PCR was the method, and the copy in TCRdb shows in-frame clones only, minus some. The sample lists about 59,000 clones, around 93% occurring once. The sequencing sample was made of PBMCs. These receptors were obtained from a human donor in good health. Some clones in this sample may be carry-over from other donors' samples.

This chain joins TRBV7-2 and TRBJ2-1; D gene ambiguous. Germline V gene data show CDR1 as SGHTA and CDR2 as FQGNSA. This CDR3 comprises 11 residues. Trimming took off 3 bases at V and 9 bases at J, with 6 bases between the two ends. In DNA form, the CDR3 reads TGTGCCAGCAGCTTCCCGGGTGAGCAGTTCTTC. Residues: CASSFPGEQFF.

This chain joins TRBV4-3 and TRBJ2-1; 9 bases are a match to TRBD1. The CDR3 loop spans 16 amino acids. V trimming: 4 bases; J trimming: 5 bases; junction bases outside the gene matches: 9. Germline loops: CDR1 LGHNA, CDR2 YSLEER. This CDR3 is CASSLWTGDVNNEQFF. The CDR3 DNA is TGCGCCAGCAGCCTCTGGACAGGGGATGTTAACAATGAGCAGTTCTTC.

The rearrangement links TRBV7-3 to TRBJ2-5; TRBD2 might be the D (6 bases). CDR1 and CDR2 from the germline V gene are SGHTA and FQGTGA. Trimming left V 2 bases short and J 2 bases short, with 12 bases between. This CDR3 contains 15 residues. This chain's CDR3 is CASSLGLRGQETQYF. In nucleotides, the CDR3 is TGTGCCAGCAGCTTAGGGTTACGGGGGCAAGAGACCCAGTACTTC.

This chain connects TRBV4-2 to TRBJ2-1, with TRBD2 matching 9 bases. The CDR3 runs to 17 residues. Trimming at V came to 1 base and at J to 0 bases, leaving 4 bases not matched to a gene. Germline values: CDR1 LGHNA, CDR2 YNFKEQ. For the CDR3, the DNA is TGTGCCAGCAGCCAAGGGCTAGCGGGAATCTCCTACAATGAGCAGTTCTTC. This translates into CASSQGLAGISYNEQFF.

The chain carries TRBV10-3 and TRBJ1-5, with D unclear. The CDR3 covers 15 residues. Germline V gives CDR1 ENHRY, CDR2 SYGVKD. Between the trimmed V and J ends, which lost 3 bases and 1 base, there was a span of 10 bases. The CDR3 coding sequence is TGTGCCATCAGTGATCTTCCTGTGAGCAATCAGCCCCAGCATTTT. Its protein is CAISDLPVSNQPQHF.

This clone was picked up a small number of times. V and J are TRBV4-2 and TRBJ1-6; D uncertain. Trimming left V 1 base short and J 8 bases short, with 12 bases between. CDR1 is LGHNA, CDR2 YNFKEQ, per germline. The CDR3 is made up of 15 amino acids. CDR3 sequence (DNA): TGTGCCAGCAGCCAAGTAGTCGAACGGGATTCACCCCTCCACTTT. It is translated as CASSQVVERDSPLHF.

The chain has TRBV10-3 and TRBJ1-2; 10 bases fit TRBD1. CDR3 size: 14 residues. Per the germline V gene, CDR1 is ENHRY and CDR2 is SYGVKD. Trimming cost V 4 bases and J 3 bases; bases outside gene matches: 2. This CDR3 reads CAISGGTGDYGYTF. Here the CDR3 DNA reads TGTGCCATCAGTGGAGGGACAGGGGACTATGGCTACACCTTC.

As DNA, the CDR3 is TGTGCCACCAGCAGAGATGGTGACAGGGTGGGGGAGACCCAGTACTTC. Residues: CATSRDGDRVGETQYF. This chain connects TRBV15 to TRBJ2-5; 7 bases agree with TRBD1. Germline trimming cut 0 bases from V and 5 bases from J; bases unmatched to any gene: 9. The length of the CDR3 is 16 residues. CDR1 is LNHNV and CDR2 is YYDKDF in the germline V gene (reference sequence). The complete variable domain, with remaining parts taken from reference TRBV15 and TRBJ2-5, reads DAMVIQNPRYQVTQFGKPVTLSCSQTLNHNVMYWYQQKSSQAPKLLFHYYDKDFNNEADTPDNFQSRRPNTSFCFLDIRSPGLGDTAMYLCATSRDGDRVGETQYFGPGTRLLVL.

This chain uses TRBV2 with TRBJ1-5, with 7 bases fitting TRBD1. The CDR3 length is 13 residues. V trimming: 6 bases; J trimming: 6 bases; junction bases outside the gene matches: 5. Germline V gene lookup returns CDR1 SNHLY and CDR2 FYNNEI. In nucleotides, the CDR3 is TGTGCCAGCAGCTACAGGGGAGGTCAGCCCCAGCATTTT. This gives the protein CASSYRGGQPQHF.

The genes are TRBV4-2 and TRBJ2-2, with a possible D match to TRBD2 (6 bases). V was shortened by 2 bases and J by 0 bases, with 13 bases between the two germline ends. Per germline, CDR1 LGHNA and CDR2 YNFKEQ. The CDR3 runs 17 residues. The DNA for the CDR3 is TGTGCCAGCAGCCAACGACTAGGACTGGCGAACACCGGGGAGCTGTTTTTT. Protein: CASSQRLGLANTGELFF.

The rearrangement links TRBV4-3 to TRBJ1-3; the D gene is possibly TRBD1 (5 bases). The germline V gene has CDR1 LGHNA and CDR2 YSLEER. V lost 0 bases and J 1 base, leaving 10 bases between the germline ends. The CDR3 spans 16 residues. The CDR3 sequence is CASSQDRGFSGNTIYF. Here the CDR3 DNA reads TGCGCCAGCAGCCAAGACCGGGGGTTTTCTGGAAACACCATATATTTT.

This chain links TRBV4-2 with TRBJ2-3, with D unresolved. V gave up 1 base and J gave up 2 bases, with 4 bases separating them. This CDR3 is 13 amino acids long. CDR1 is LGHNA and CDR2 is YNFKEQ in the germline V gene. The CDR3 loop is CASSQGVTDTQYF. DNA of the CDR3: TGTGCCAGCAGCCAAGGCGTCACAGATACGCAGTATTTT.

The genes are TRBV11-3 and TRBJ2-3, with D possibly being TRBD2 (5 bases). The V gene's germline CDR1 is SGHNT and CDR2 YENEEA. The V gene lost 4 bases and the J gene lost 5 bases, with 16 bases spanning the gap. This CDR3 region has 15 residues. The CDR3 loop is CASSSADAGIDTQYF. The CDR3, as DNA: TGTGCCAGCAGCTCAGCCGACGCGGGTATAGATACGCAGTATTTT.

The chain carries TRBV5-1 and TRBJ2-7; 11 positions agree with TRBD2. CDR1 and CDR2 from the germline V gene are SGHRS and YFSETQ. The CDR3 is made up of 15 amino acids. V trimming: 3 bases; J trimming: 2 bases; junction bases outside the gene matches: 4. The CDR3 loop is CASSYIAGGPYEQYF. CDR3 nucleotide sequence: TGCGCCAGCAGCTATATAGCGGGGGGGCCCTACGAGCAGTACTTC.

The CDR3 sequence: CASSLARSLVGDSPLHF. The CDR3 coding sequence is TGTGCCAGCAGCTTAGCGCGGTCTCTAGTCGGTGATTCACCCCTCCACTTT. The V gene is TRBV7-6, the J gene TRBJ1-6; no clear D. Germline V gene lookup returns CDR1 SGHVS and CDR2 FNYEAQ. V lost 0 bases and J lost 8, with 17 bases in between. This CDR3 region has 17 residues.

This clone was seen only once. This chain joins TRBV18 and TRBJ1-4; tentative D call: TRBD1 (5 bases). Trimming shortened V by 2 bases and J by 4 bases, and 8 bases separated the two germline ends. Germline loops: CDR1 KGHSH, CDR2 LQKENI. The CDR3 contains 14 residues. The CDR3 loop reads CASSPSQGNEKLFF. CDR3 nucleotides: TGTGCCAGCTCACCAAGTCAGGGTAATGAAAAACTGTTTTTT.

The sample holds one count of this clone. The chain combines TRBV9 with TRBJ1-6; 7 bases agree with TRBD1. CDR3 length: 15 residues. V lost 4 bases to trimming and J lost 8 bases; unmatched junction nucleotides: 9. CDR1 is SGDLS and CDR2 is YYNGEE in the germline V gene. The CDR3 here is CASSPRGTGDSPLHF. Written as DNA, the CDR3 is TGTGCCAGCAGCCCTAGAGGCACAGGGGATTCACCCCTCCACTTT.

This chain links TRBV29-1 with TRBJ2-2, with TRBD2 identical over 7 bases. V trimming: 3 bases; J trimming: 5 bases; junction bases outside the gene matches: 9. The CDR3 is 15 amino acids. Germline V gene sequence: CDR1 SQVTM, CDR2 ANQGSEA. Written as DNA, the CDR3 is TGCAGCGTTGACTTTGCGGGAGTGGGGACCGGGGAGCTGTTTTTT. Protein sequence: CSVDFAGVGTGELFF.